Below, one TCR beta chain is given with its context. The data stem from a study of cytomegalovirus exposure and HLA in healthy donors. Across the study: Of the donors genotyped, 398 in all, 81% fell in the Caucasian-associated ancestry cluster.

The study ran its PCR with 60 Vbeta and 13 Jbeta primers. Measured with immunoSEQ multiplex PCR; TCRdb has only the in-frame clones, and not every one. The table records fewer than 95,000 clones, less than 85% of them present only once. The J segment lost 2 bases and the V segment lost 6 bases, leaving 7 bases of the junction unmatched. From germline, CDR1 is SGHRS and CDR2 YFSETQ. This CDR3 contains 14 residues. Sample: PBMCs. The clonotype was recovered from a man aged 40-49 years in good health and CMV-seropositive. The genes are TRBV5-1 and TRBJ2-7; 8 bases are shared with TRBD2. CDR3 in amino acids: CASTRASGPYEQYF. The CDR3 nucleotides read TGCGCCAGCACACGGGCTAGCGGGCCCTACGAGCAGTACTTC.